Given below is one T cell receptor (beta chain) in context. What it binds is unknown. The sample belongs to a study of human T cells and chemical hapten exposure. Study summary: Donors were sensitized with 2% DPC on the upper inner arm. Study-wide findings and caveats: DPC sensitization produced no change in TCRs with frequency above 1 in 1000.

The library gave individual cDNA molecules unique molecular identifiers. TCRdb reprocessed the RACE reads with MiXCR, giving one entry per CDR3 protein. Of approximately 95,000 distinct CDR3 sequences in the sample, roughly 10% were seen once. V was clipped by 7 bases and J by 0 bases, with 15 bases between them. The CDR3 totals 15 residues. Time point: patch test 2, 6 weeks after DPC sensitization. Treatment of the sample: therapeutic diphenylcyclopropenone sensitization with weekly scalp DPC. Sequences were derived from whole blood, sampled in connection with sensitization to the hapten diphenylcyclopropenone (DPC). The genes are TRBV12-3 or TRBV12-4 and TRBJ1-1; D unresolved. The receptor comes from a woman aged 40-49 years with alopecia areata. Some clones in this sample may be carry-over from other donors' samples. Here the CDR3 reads CASKLKGPLNTEAFF. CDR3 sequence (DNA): TGTGCCAGCAAATTGAAAGGACCCTTGAACACTGAAGCTTTCTTT.